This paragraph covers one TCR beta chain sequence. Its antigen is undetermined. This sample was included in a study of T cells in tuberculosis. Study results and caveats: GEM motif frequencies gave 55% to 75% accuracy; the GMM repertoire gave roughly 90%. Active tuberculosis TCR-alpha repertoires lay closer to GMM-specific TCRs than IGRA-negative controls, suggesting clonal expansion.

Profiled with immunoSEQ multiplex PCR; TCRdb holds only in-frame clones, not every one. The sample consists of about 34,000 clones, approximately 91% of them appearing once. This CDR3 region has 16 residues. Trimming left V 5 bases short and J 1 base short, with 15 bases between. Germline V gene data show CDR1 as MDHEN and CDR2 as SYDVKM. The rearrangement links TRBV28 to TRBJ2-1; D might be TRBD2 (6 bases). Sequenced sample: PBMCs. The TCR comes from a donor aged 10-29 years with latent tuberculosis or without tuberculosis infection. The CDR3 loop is CASSKLAYASYNEQFF. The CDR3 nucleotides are TGTGCCAGCAGTAAGCTAGCGTACGCTTCCTACAATGAGCAGTTCTTC.